One and the same sample provided the 14 T cell receptor beta chains below, sequenced in a study of OX40 agonist ivuxolimab in advanced cancers. Assay: immunoSEQ multiplex PCR; the TCRdb copy retains only in-frame clones and omits some. Seen here are under 55,000 clones, roughly 83% observed once, and the top ten hold roughly 12%. Sequences were derived from CD4+ or CD8+ T cells sorted from blood, sampled in a trial of the OX40 agonist ivuxolimab. The receptors were gathered from an adult with an advanced solid tumor such as melanoma, head and neck, liver or kidney cancer.

This sequence joins TRBV18 and TRBJ1-5; TRBD1 matches 7 bases. The CDR3 spans 15 residues. Germline CDR1 and CDR2: KGHSH and LQKENI. V lost 5 bases, J lost 4 bases, and 8 bases stayed unmatched. DNA for the CDR3: TGTGCCAGCTCAGAAAACCGACAGGGAAATCAGCCCCAGCATTTT. Translating it yields CASSENRQGNQPQHF.

The rearrangement links TRBV5-1 to TRBJ2-5, with D maybe TRBD2 (5 bases). TRBJ2-7 matches the DNA end more closely, so the J call is doubtful. There are 15 residues in the CDR3. CDR1 and CDR2 from the germline V gene are SGHRS and YFSETQ. The CDR3 DNA is TGCGCCAGCAGCGCCGGCCACGGGAATCCCTACGAGCAGTACTTC. Encoded protein: CASSAGHGNPYEQYF.

This clone was detected only once. The chain joins TRBV5-1 to TRBJ1-2, with 7 nucleotides matching TRBD1. The CDR3 has 14 amino acids. The V segment lost 6 bases and the J segment 2 bases; nucleotides outside the gene matches: 7. From germline, CDR1 is SGHRS and CDR2 YFSETQ. CDR3 nucleotide sequence: TGCGCCAGCACCCTCGGACAGGCAAACTATGGCTACACCTTC. This gives the protein CASTLGQANYGYTF.

Here the CDR3 reads CASSSQGGFPGELFF. CDR3 DNA sequence: TGCGCCAGCAGCTCCCAGGGGGGTTTCCCCGGGGAGCTGTTTTTT. This chain links TRBV4-1 with TRBJ2-2; a possible D gene is TRBD1 (7 bases). Trimming removed 5 bases from V and 6 bases from J, with 16 bases in between. Germline values: CDR1 MGHRA, CDR2 YSYEKL. The CDR3 runs to 15 residues.

As DNA, the CDR3 is TGCGCCAGCACCGACTACGAGCAGTACTTC. This gives the protein CASTDYEQYF. This chain connects TRBV4-3 to TRBJ2-7; no reliable D call. The germline CDR1 and CDR2 sequences are LGHNA and YSLEER. This CDR3 contains 10 residues. V lost 7 bases to trimming and J lost 3 bases, with 4 bases between them.

The rearrangement uses TRBV7-2 and TRBJ1-1, with unresolved D. Trimming removed 9 bases from V and 0 bases from J, with 11 bases in between. The CDR3 runs to 13 residues. The V gene's germline CDR1 is SGHTA and CDR2 FQGNSA. The CDR3 nucleotides read TGTGCCAGTGCGTTTGGGGTGAACACTGAAGCTTTCTTT. Amino acids: CASAFGVNTEAFF.

V is TRBV7-2 and J is TRBJ1-1, with TRBD1 matching 9 bases. Trimming removed 6 bases from V and 1 base from J; junction bases left unmatched: 3. Germline CDR1 reads SGHTA; CDR2 reads FQGNSA. The CDR3 sequence is 14 residues long. CDR3 sequence: CASSRQGGNTEAFF. CDR3 nucleotides: TGTGCCAGCAGTAGACAGGGGGGGAACACTGAAGCTTTCTTT.

V is TRBV5-1 and J is TRBJ2-5; D gene uncertain. The CDR3 has 14 residues. CDR1 and CDR2 from the germline V gene are SGHRS and YFSETQ. V lost 4 bases, J lost 2 bases, and 12 bases lay in between. In nucleotides, the CDR3 is TGCGCCAGCAGCCCGGACCCGCCGCAAGAGACCCAGTACTTC. It specifies CASSPDPPQETQYF.

The genes are TRBV5-1 and TRBJ2-2, with 8 nucleotides matching TRBD2. Unmatched junction bases numbered 5, after V lost 3 bases and J lost 1 base. The length of the CDR3 is 16 residues. CDR1 is SGHRS, CDR2 YFSETQ, per germline. The DNA for the CDR3 is TGCGCCAGCAGCTCGGGAGGGACGGGGAACACCGGGGAGCTGTTTTTT. Translated, it gives CASSSGGTGNTGELFF. Looking up the rest from reference TRBV5-1 and TRBJ2-2 gives the full variable domain: KAGVTQTPRYLIKTRGQQVTLSCSPISGHRSVSWYQQTPGQGLQFLFEYFSETQRNKGNFPGRFSGRQFSNSRSEMNVSTLELGDSALYLCASSSGGTGNTGELFFGEGSRLTVL.

The V and J genes are TRBV5-1 and TRBJ2-7; possibly TRBD1 for D (5 bases). From germline, CDR1 is SGHRS and CDR2 YFSETQ. Trimming removed 4 bases at V and 3 bases at J, with 14 bases between. The CDR3 is 14 amino acids. This chain's CDR3 is CASSQAQGFYEQYF. The CDR3 region has the DNA TGCGCCAGCAGCCAAGCCCAGGGATTCTACGAGCAGTACTTC. The entire variable domain, with the rest obtained from reference TRBV5-1 and TRBJ2-7, is as follows: KAGVTQTPRYLIKTRGQQVTLSCSPISGHRSVSWYQQTPGQGLQFLFEYFSETQRNKGNFPGRFSGRQFSNSRSEMNVSTLELGDSALYLCASSQAQGFYEQYFGPGTRLTVT.

This chain uses TRBV6-1 with TRBJ2-3; D may be TRBD1 or TRBD2 (5 bases each). The ends were cut back, 3 bases at V and 2 bases at J, with 9 bases in the middle. The V gene's germline CDR1 is MNHNS and CDR2 SASEGT. The CDR3 is 14 amino acids. CDR3 protein: CASSDMGTTDTQYF. CDR3 bases: TGTGCCAGCAGTGATATGGGGACCACAGATACGCAGTATTTT.

The rearrangement uses TRBV6-5 and TRBJ2-7; D gene uncertain. Germline V lookup: CDR1 MNHEY, CDR2 SVGAGI. The V and J ends lost 2 bases and 4 bases respectively, with 12 bases between them. The CDR3 totals 14 residues. The CDR3 sequence: CASSYRSIGYEQYF. CDR3 nucleotides: TGTGCCAGCAGTTACCGGTCTATTGGGTACGAGCAGTACTTC.

The gene calls are TRBV7-8 and TRBJ2-2; tentatively, D is TRBD1 (6 bases). Deletions cut 1 base from V and 5 bases from J, with 17 bases between. Germline V CDR1 and CDR2: SGHVS, FQNEAQ. The CDR3 length is 17 residues. The CDR3 loop is CASSLVRRGLATGELFF. Here the CDR3 DNA reads TGTGCCAGCAGCTTAGTTCGCAGGGGATTGGCAACCGGGGAGCTGTTTTTT.

The V call is TRBV27, the J call TRBJ1-2; D remains ambiguous. V gave up 0 bases and J gave up 1 base, with 15 bases separating them. This CDR3 has 17 residues. Germline lookup yields CDR1 MNHEY and CDR2 SMNVEV (reference sequence). The DNA of the CDR3 is TGTGCCAGCAGTTTATCACAGAGACAACCAAATAACTATGGCTACACCTTC. This encodes CASSLSQRQPNNYGYTF.